These 24 T cell receptor beta chains were sequenced from one sample in a study of post-analysis software for immune sequencing data. The study, taken as a whole, reports: Patients used a handful of TRBV segments, including TRBV5-6, TRBV5-1 and TRBV20-1, more often than controls.

Their antigens remain unidentified. Unique molecular identifiers tagged the TCR beta cDNA libraries. In TCRdb, the PCR reads were re-called with MiXCR into one record per CDR3 protein. Of 500,000 to 600,000 distinct CDR3 sequences detected, around 44% appear once; the ten largest clones hold 1.5% to 2%. The sample taken for sequencing was blood. These receptors originate from a girl between 10 and 17 years old with multiple sclerosis.

This clonotype was seen a single time. This chain joins TRBV14 and TRBJ2-1, with D uncertain. The length of the CDR3 is 12 residues. Germline values: CDR1 SGHDN, CDR2 FVKESK. With 3 bases removed from V and 9 bases from J, the gap between germline ends came to 9 bases. In DNA, the CDR3 is TGTGCCAGCAGCCATATCACTCTTGAGCAGTTCTTC. This gives the protein CASSHITLEQFF.

This rearrangement joins TRBV11-3 to TRBJ2-1, with 7 bases aligning to TRBD2. The CDR3 consists of 15 residues. The V gene end was trimmed by 5 bases and the J gene end by 6 bases; junction bases not matched to a gene: 10. Germline V CDR1 and CDR2: SGHNT, YENEEA. The CDR3 is CASSPMRGGGNEQFF. CDR3 DNA sequence: TGTGCCAGCAGCCCCATGAGGGGCGGGGGCAATGAGCAGTTCTTC.

This clonotype was detected many times. The V gene is TRBV3-1, the J gene TRBJ2-1, with D hard to call. The CDR3 has 13 residues. Germline values: CDR1 LGHDT, CDR2 YNNKEL (reference sequence). Trimming cost V 1 base and J 6 bases, with 7 bases left between them. The CDR3 protein is CASSQVGVNEQFF. The CDR3 nucleotides are TGTGCCAGCAGCCAAGTGGGTGTCAATGAGCAGTTCTTC.

The genes are TRBV6-1 and TRBJ1-2; D perhaps matches TRBD1 (5 bases). This CDR3 is 11 amino acids long. The germline V gene has CDR1 MNHNS and CDR2 SASEGT. The V and J ends lost 4 bases and 8 bases respectively, with 8 bases between them. CDR3 DNA sequence: TGTGCCAGCAGTGTAAGGGGCGGCTACACCTTC. Protein sequence: CASSVRGGYTF.

V is TRBV5-1 and J is TRBJ2-7, with D perhaps being TRBD1 or TRBD2 (6 bases each). Trimming cost V 4 bases and J 0 bases, with 17 bases left between them. CDR3 length: 16 residues. Germline V lookup: CDR1 SGHRS, CDR2 YFSETQ. The CDR3 region is CASSPAQGGSSYEQYF. In nucleotides, the CDR3 is TGCGCCAGCAGCCCGGCACAGGGAGGTAGCTCCTACGAGCAGTACTTC. The full variable domain, with the rest looked up from reference TRBV5-1 and TRBJ2-7, is KAGVTQTPRYLIKTRGQQVTLSCSPISGHRSVSWYQQTPGQGLQFLFEYFSETQRNKGNFPGRFSGRQFSNSRSEMNVSTLELGDSALYLCASSPAQGGSSYEQYFGPGTRLTVT.

The V gene is TRBV7-2, the J gene TRBJ1-1, with D maybe TRBD1 (5 bases). V lost 5 bases to trimming and J lost 1 base, with 11 bases between them. This CDR3 comprises 14 residues. CDR1 and CDR2 from the germline V gene are SGHTA and FQGNSA. Here the CDR3 reads CASSRDLPNTEAFF. CDR3 sequence (DNA): TGTGCCAGCAGCAGGGACCTTCCGAACACTGAAGCTTTCTTT.

This clonotype was picked up a small number of times. The chain couples TRBV12-3 or TRBV12-4 to TRBJ2-1, with 8 bases aligning to TRBD1. This CDR3 region has 16 residues. J was trimmed by 2 bases and V by 7 bases; bases with no gene match: 10. CDR3 loop: CASIIRGRTPYNEQFF. CDR3 DNA: TGTGCCAGCATCATCAGGGGGCGCACCCCCTACAATGAGCAGTTCTTC.

This clonotype was detected only a few times. V gene TRBV7-3 combines with J gene TRBJ1-1, with a tentative D call TRBD1 (6 bases). Trimming took off 5 bases at V and 0 bases at J, with 13 bases between the two ends. The CDR3 is 15 residues long. Germline V gene sequence: CDR1 SGHTA, CDR2 FQGTGA. The CDR3 bases are TGTGCCAGCAGCCGCCGGACAGTTATGAACACTGAAGCTTTCTTT. Its protein product is CASSRRTVMNTEAFF.

This clonotype was seen only a few times. The chain couples TRBV6-5 to TRBJ1-2, with no clear D. CDR1 and CDR2 (germline): MNHEY, SVGAGI. Trimming took 7 bases from V and 1 from J, leaving 4 bases between them. There are 11 residues in the CDR3. CDR3: CASNDNYGYTF. The CDR3 DNA is TGTGCCAGCAACGATAACTATGGCTACACCTTC.

The rearrangement joins TRBV5-4 to TRBJ2-3; D uncertain. Germline lookup yields CDR1 SGHNT and CDR2 YYREEE (reference sequence). V lost 6 bases and J 1 base, leaving 15 bases between the germline ends. The CDR3 is 15 residues long. In DNA form, the CDR3 reads TGTGCCAGCACCTTAGTTTCGGACGGCACAGATACGCAGTATTTT. Translated, it gives CASTLVSDGTDTQYF.

The chain uses TRBV7-3 and TRBJ2-3; weak D call: TRBD1 (5 bases). CDR1 SGHTA and CDR2 FQGTGA come from the germline V gene. CDR3 length equals 15 residues. The V end lost 0 bases, the J end lost 6 bases, and 13 bases lay between the germline ends. CDR3 nucleotides: TGTGCCAGCAGCTTAACCAGTAGGGGTGGCGATACGCAGTATTTT. It translates to CASSLTSRGGDTQYF.

The chain joins TRBV20-1 to TRBJ2-1; TRBD2 matches 11 bases. The CDR3 spans 15 residues. Germline V gene data show CDR1 as DFQATT and CDR2 as SNEGSKA (reference sequence). The V and J ends lost 3 bases and 4 bases, in that order; junction bases with no gene match: 5. The CDR3 DNA reads TGCAGTGCTAGGGGTACTAGCGGGAGTTACAATGAGCAGTTCTTC. Protein product: CSARGTSGSYNEQFF.

This chain connects TRBV7-9 to TRBJ1-2; D gene ambiguous. V was cut by 7 bases and J by 1 base, with 19 bases left in between. Looked up from germline, CDR1 is SEHNR and CDR2 is FQNEAQ (reference sequence). The CDR3 totals 16 residues. The CDR3 protein is CASIRGGVEGNYGYTF. CDR3 DNA: TGTGCCAGCATCCGAGGCGGGGTAGAGGGTAACTATGGCTACACCTTC.

The V call is TRBV4-1, the J call TRBJ1-2, with unresolved D. V lost 3 bases to trimming and J lost 7 bases, with 18 bases between them. CDR3 size: 15 residues. Germline V CDR1 and CDR2: MGHRA, YSYEKL. The CDR3 DNA is TGCGCCAGCAGCCAGCTTGGGGTCCCTATCCGTGGCTACACCTTC. Protein: CASSQLGVPIRGYTF.

This clonotype was observed a few times. The CDR3 sequence: CASSAARGRNSPLHF. CDR3 in DNA: TGTGCCAGCAGTGCAGCAAGGGGGCGGAATTCACCCCTCCACTTT. V usage is TRBV12-3 or TRBV12-4 and J usage is TRBJ1-6, with 7 nucleotides matching TRBD1. CDR3 size: 15 residues. V trimming: 5 bases; J trimming: 7 bases; junction bases outside the gene matches: 8.

The chain recombines TRBV29-1 with TRBJ2-4; 9 bases agree with TRBD1. The J call may be faulty, since TRBJ2-7 better matches the DNA end. Germline loops: CDR1 SQVTM, CDR2 ANQGSEA. The CDR3 contains 13 residues. CDR3 amino acids: CSVGDRVSSEQYF. CDR3 coding DNA: TGCAGCGTTGGGGACAGGGTCTCAAGCGAGCAGTACTTC.

This chain links TRBV3-1 with TRBJ2-7, with D uncertain. V gave up 2 bases and J gave up 6 bases, with 5 bases separating them. Germline V lookup: CDR1 LGHDT, CDR2 YNNKEL (reference sequence). The CDR3 contains 11 residues. CDR3 in DNA: TGTGCCAGCAGCCAAACCTCCGAGCAGTACTTC. It specifies CASSQTSEQYF.

The chain employs TRBV5-6 and TRBJ1-5; 7 bases are a match to TRBD1. The CDR3 sequence is 16 residues long. Germline CDR1 SGHDT, CDR2 YYEEEE. With 2 bases clipped from V and 0 bases from J, the junction kept 5 bases outside the gene matches. The CDR3 nucleotides read TGTGCCAGCAGCTTTACAGGGGTAAATAGCAATCAGCCCCAGCATTTT. Encoded protein: CASSFTGVNSNQPQHF.

Only a few counts were recorded for this clonotype. DNA for the CDR3: TGTGCCAGCAGTCCAATAGCCGGCAGGGGTCTAGCCAAAAACATTCAGTACTTC. It codes for CASSPIAGRGLAKNIQYF. The chain uses TRBV27 and TRBJ2-4; possible D gene TRBD1, 6 bases. Germline CDR1 reads MNHEY; CDR2 reads SMNVEV (reference sequence). Between the trimmed V and J ends, which lost 5 bases and 0 bases, there was a span of 20 bases. The CDR3 runs to 18 residues.

This clonotype was seen more than once but under ten times. CDR3 amino acids: CASSPISTSGGSGANVLTF. CDR3 nucleotides: TGTGCCAGCAGTCCCATTTCGACTAGCGGGGGCTCTGGGGCCAACGTCCTGACTTTC. The chain joins TRBV3-1 to TRBJ2-6; 12 bases are shared with TRBD2. Germline assignment: CDR1 LGHDT and CDR2 YNNKEL (reference sequence). The CDR3 length is 19 residues. V lost 6 bases to trimming and J lost 0 bases; unmatched junction nucleotides: 9.

Details on this clonotype: Relative to the germline gene, one junction end is altered; a read error may explain this. The chain is built from TRBV20-1 and TRBJ2-1; 16 nucleotides align to TRBD2. This CDR3 spans 18 amino acids. Germline values: CDR1 DFQATT, CDR2 SNEGSKA (reference sequence). CDR3 sequence: CSAKGTSGRAELGNEQFF. As DNA, the CDR3 is TGCAGTGCTAAGGGGACTAGCGGGAGGGCCGAGTTGGGTAATGAACAGTTCTTC.

A few counts support this clonotype. This chain links TRBV7-9 with TRBJ2-5; D ambiguous. V dropped 0 bases and J dropped 5 bases, with 16 bases sitting between them. Germline CDR1 and CDR2: SEHNR and FQNEAQ (reference sequence). The CDR3 has 16 amino acids. Here the CDR3 DNA reads TGTGCCAGCAGCTTAGCCTTCCGACACCTAGGGGAGACCCAGTACTTC. Its protein product is CASSLAFRHLGETQYF. Supplemented by reference TRBV7-9 and TRBJ2-5, the full variable domain reads DTGVSQNPRHKITKRGQNVTFRCDPISEHNRLYWYRQTLGQGPEFLTYFQNEAQLEKSRLLSDRFSAERPKGSFSTLEIQRTEQGDSAMYLCASSLAFRHLGETQYFGPGTRLLVL.

The rearrangement links TRBV12-3 or TRBV12-4 to TRBJ2-4, with 8 bases matching TRBD2. Gene TRBJ2-7 matches the end of the DNA better, so the J call may be wrong. The CDR3 contains 15 residues. CDR3 amino acids: CASSWGLVDSYEQYF. As DNA, the CDR3 is TGTGCCAGCAGTTGGGGACTAGTGGACTCCTACGAGCAGTACTTC.

The chain carries TRBV4-1 and TRBJ2-3; D perhaps matches TRBD2 (6 bases). Germline CDR1 reads MGHRA; CDR2 reads YSYEKL. There are 14 residues in the CDR3. Trimming pared 5 bases from V and 2 bases from J, leaving 11 bases between. In DNA, the CDR3 is TGCGCCAGCAGCGGGGACTTGTACACAGATACGCAGTATTTT. As protein: CASSGDLYTDTQYF.